This TCR beta chain comes out of a study of T cells in Graves' hyperthyroidism and ophthalmopathy. There are many counts of this clonotype. The germline V and J ends were trimmed by 5 bases and 7 bases, with 18 bases remaining between them. The germline CDR1 and CDR2 sequences are MNHNS and SASEGT. The CDR3 is made up of 14 amino acids. Amplification of TCR beta CDR3 regions was performed using RNA transcripts as template. The HTBI primer set served for first-round RT-PCR of the TCR CDR3. TCRdb analysed the multiplex PCR reads with MiXCR anew, one entry per CDR3 protein. Of 500,000 to 600,000 distinct CDR3 sequences in the sample, around 17% are singletons; the top ten hold 18%.

The sequence was collected from a woman between 18 and 30 years old with Graves' hyperthyroidism. The specimen was blood. The chain is built from TRBV6-1 and TRBJ2-7; D is unresolved. CDR3 coding DNA: TGTGCCAGCAGTTATCTAGGGCGGTCTTATGAGCAGTACTTC. Translation gives CASSYLGRSYEQYF.